The T cell receptor beta chain described here comes from a study of OX40 agonist ivuxolimab in advanced cancers. Repertoires were generated with immunoSEQ multiplex PCR, while TCRdb's copy carries only in-frame clones and drops some. The sample gives 98,000 or so clones, under 95% of which show up once; roughly 0.66% is in the top ten. This CDR3 contains 13 residues. With 1 base removed from V and 7 bases from J, the gap between germline ends came to 7 bases. Germline CDR1 SGHAT, CDR2 FQNNGV. The specimen comprised CD4+ or CD8+ T cells sorted from blood, sampled in a trial of the OX40 agonist ivuxolimab. The chain links TRBV11-2 to TRBJ2-2; D unclear. The source of this sequence is an adult with an advanced solid tumor such as melanoma, head and neck, liver or kidney cancer. CDR3 in DNA: TGTGCCAGCAGCTTAGGGGTAGGCGGGGAGCTGTTTTTT. It is translated as CASSLGVGGELFF.